This passage covers 6 T cell receptor beta chains from one sample sequenced in a study of vaccination and CD4 T cells after COVID-19. Once obtained from cultured CD4+ T cells, the DNA was sequenced using the Oncomine TCR Beta short-read assay. TCRdb passed the PCR reads through MiXCR, listing each CDR3 protein once. This sample has around 7,000 distinct CDR3 sequences, with roughly 22% found just once. These receptors' antigens are unknown. Treatment indicated: approximately nine-day PBMC culture with coronavirus spike peptide pools or control peptides (ViraFEST assay). Sequenced here: CD4+ T cells from blood, cultured in vitro, sampled after SARS-CoV-2 vaccination. The receptors originated from a human donor who had recovered from COVID-19.

The V call is TRBV11-3, the J call TRBJ2-7; no firm D call. Trimming cost V 5 bases and J 2 bases, with 10 bases left between them. Per the germline V gene, CDR1 is SGHNT and CDR2 is YENEEA. The CDR3 is 13 residues long. This CDR3 is CASSLRTTYEQYF. The CDR3, as DNA: TGTGCCAGCAGCCTCCGGACGACCTACGAGCAGTACTTC.

J is TRBJ2-1 and V is TRBV19; 8 bases align to TRBD1. J gave up 6 bases and V 3 bases, and 7 bases lay outside the gene matches. This CDR3 is 15 amino acids long. Germline-derived CDR1 and CDR2 are LNHDA and SQIVND (reference sequence). The CDR3 DNA is TGTGCCAGTAGTATCATCACCGGGACAGGCAATGAGCAGTTCTTC. Translated: CASSIITGTGNEQFF.

This clonotype appeared a few times. V usage is TRBV27 and J usage is TRBJ1-6; D might be TRBD1 (6 bases). The CDR3 runs to 15 residues. V was pared by 7 bases and J by 7 bases, with 17 bases between. Germline V CDR1 and CDR2: MNHEY, SMNVEV (reference sequence). The CDR3, as DNA: TGTGCCAGCACCTTAAGCTGGGACACAAATTCACCCCTCCACTTT. This translates into CASTLSWDTNSPLHF.

This rearrangement joins TRBV2 to TRBJ2-1; D possibly corresponds to TRBD1 (5 bases). CDR1 and CDR2 (germline): SNHLY, FYNNEI. V was shortened by 2 bases and J by 4 bases, with 9 bases between the two germline ends. The CDR3 is 14 residues long. The CDR3 here is CASSERAGYNEQFF. CDR3 bases: TGTGCCAGCAGTGAAAGGGCAGGGTACAATGAGCAGTTCTTC.

This clonotype was recorded a few times. The chain carries TRBV28 and TRBJ2-3; 9 nucleotides match TRBD2. This CDR3 has 15 amino acids. CDR1 and CDR2 from the germline V gene are MDHEN and SYDVKM. V gave up 6 bases and J gave up 3 bases; unmatched junction bases: 7. The CDR3 region is CASSLGAGGTDTQYF. The CDR3 DNA is TGTGCCAGCAGCCTGGGGGCGGGGGGGACAGATACGCAGTATTTT.

Relative to its sample, this clonotype is medium-sized (0.01 to 0.1%). This chain connects TRBV19 to TRBJ2-5; TRBD2 matches 8 bases. The CDR3 extends over 17 amino acids. The V and J ends lost 3 bases and 9 bases, in that order; junction bases with no gene match: 18. CDR1 is LNHDA and CDR2 is SQIVND in the germline V gene (reference sequence). In DNA form, the CDR3 reads TGTGCCAGTAGTATGGGATCAGCGGGGGAGACCCGTTCGTCCCAGTACTTC. This sequence encodes CASSMGSAGETRSSQYF.